The clone carrying this TCR beta chain appeared a few times. An oligo carrying a UMI was ligated to the cDNA 3' end. The first PCR ran 4 to 5 cycles with an equimolar RC1.1 and RC1.2 beta primer mix. TCRdb fed the UMI-ligation and nested PCR reads into MiXCR, producing one record per CDR3 protein. The top ten clones hold 8% to 10% of a sample with around 35,000 distinct CDR3 sequences, 10% of them seen once. Unfractionated PBMC were spiked with known numbers of KT2 clone cells. V was clipped by 4 bases and J by 6 bases; unmatched bases: 7. The CDR3 spans 16 residues. Germline V CDR1 and CDR2: SGDLS, YYNGEE. The data stem from a study of quantifying T cell responses using KT2 cells. Study overall: Reverse transcription used primers in the TCR alpha and beta constant regions.

The source material was PBMCs spiked with cells of the T cell clone KT2. J is TRBJ2-3 and V is TRBV9; 14 nucleotides agree with TRBD2. The source of this sequence is a human donor. For the CDR3, the DNA is TGTGCCAGCAGCTCCCGACTAGCGGGGGGGCATGATACGCAGTATTTT. Translated, it gives CASSSRLAGGHDTQYF.